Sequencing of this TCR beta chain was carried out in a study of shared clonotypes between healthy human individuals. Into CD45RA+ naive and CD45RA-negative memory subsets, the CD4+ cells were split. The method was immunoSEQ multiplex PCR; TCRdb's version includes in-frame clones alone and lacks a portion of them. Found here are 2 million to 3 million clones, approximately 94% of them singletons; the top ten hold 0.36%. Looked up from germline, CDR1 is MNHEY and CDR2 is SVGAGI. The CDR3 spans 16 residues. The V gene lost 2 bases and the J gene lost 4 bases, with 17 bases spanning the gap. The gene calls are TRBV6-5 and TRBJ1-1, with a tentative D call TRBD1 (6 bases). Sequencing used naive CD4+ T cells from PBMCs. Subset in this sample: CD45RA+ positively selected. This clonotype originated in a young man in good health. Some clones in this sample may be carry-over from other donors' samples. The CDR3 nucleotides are TGTGCCAGCAGTTACCACTACAGGGAGGTAGTCACTGAAGCTTTCTTT. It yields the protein CASSYHYREVVTEAFF.